The 17 T cell receptor beta chains listed next were all sequenced from one sample in a study of OX40 agonist ivuxolimab in advanced cancers. The assay was immunoSEQ multiplex PCR, and TCRdb's table has in-frame clones only and misses some. The sample includes approximately 70,000 clones, around 88% of them seen just once. Sequences were derived from CD4+ or CD8+ T cells sorted from blood, sampled in a trial of the OX40 agonist ivuxolimab. These receptors were collected from an adult with an advanced solid tumor such as melanoma, head and neck, liver or kidney cancer.

The chain recombines TRBV7-9 with TRBJ1-1; possibly TRBD1 for D (5 bases). This CDR3 spans 13 amino acids. Per the germline V gene, CDR1 is SEHNR and CDR2 is FQNEAQ (reference sequence). Trimming left V 3 bases short and J 4 bases short, with 9 bases between. CDR3 sequence: CASSFTGGTEAFF. The CDR3 bases are TGTGCCAGCAGCTTTACAGGAGGCACTGAAGCTTTCTTT.

The chain employs TRBV5-1 and TRBJ1-1; D remains ambiguous. This CDR3 has 15 residues. Germline V lookup: CDR1 SGHRS, CDR2 YFSETQ. V dropped 6 bases and J dropped 1 base, with 16 bases sitting between them. The CDR3 sequence: CASILEWAGNTEAFF. CDR3 DNA sequence: TGCGCCAGCATCCTCGAATGGGCTGGGAACACTGAAGCTTTCTTT.

The gene calls are TRBV11-2 and TRBJ1-1; D is unresolved. Looked up from germline, CDR1 is SGHAT and CDR2 is FQNNGV. This CDR3 has 15 residues. V shed 5 bases and J shed 1 base, with 14 bases lying between them. DNA for the CDR3: TGTGCCAGCAGCCCGACGAACGGCGCGAACACTGAAGCTTTCTTT. This codes for CASSPTNGANTEAFF.

The chain uses TRBV5-5 and TRBJ1-1, with D unclear. V was shortened by 7 bases and J by 1 base, with 14 bases between the two germline ends. The CDR3 has 14 amino acids. Germline CDR1 is SGHKS and CDR2 is YYEKEE (reference sequence). The CDR3 reads CASERKRGNTEAFF. CDR3 DNA: TGTGCCAGCGAAAGAAAACGGGGGAACACTGAAGCTTTCTTT.

The J gene is TRBJ1-1, the V gene TRBV2; the D is unclear. V was clipped by 4 bases and J by 5 bases, with 14 bases between them. This CDR3 region has 14 residues. Looked up from germline, CDR1 is SNHLY and CDR2 is FYNNEI. The CDR3, as DNA: TGTGCCAGCAGTGGGGCAGACCGGATTACTGAAGCTTTCTTT. Amino acids: CASSGADRITEAFF.

This clone was seen a few times. This sequence joins TRBV30 and TRBJ1-1, with 8 bases identical to TRBD1. The CDR3 is made up of 14 amino acids. V lost 3 bases, J lost 1 base, and 4 bases stayed unmatched. Germline-derived CDR1 and CDR2 are GTSNPN and SVGIG (reference sequence). The CDR3 DNA sequence: TGTGCCTGGAGCCTAACAGGGGGGAACACTGAAGCTTTCTTT. It encodes CAWSLTGGNTEAFF.

Notes on this clone: A read error is possible here, since a much larger clone lies one base away. V and J are TRBV5-5 and TRBJ1-6, with a tentative D call TRBD1 (6 bases). This CDR3 is 14 amino acids long. Germline V gene lookup returns CDR1 SGHKS and CDR2 YYEKEE (reference sequence). CDR3 sequence (DNA): TGTGCCGGCAGCTTGAGCCAGGGGAATTCACCCCTCCACTTT. Translation: CAGSLSQGNSPLHF.

J is TRBJ1-5 and V is TRBV28; D is undetermined. There are 15 residues in the CDR3. The V gene's germline CDR1 is MDHEN and CDR2 SYDVKM. Between the trimmed V and J ends, which lost 5 bases and 1 base, there was a span of 12 bases. CDR3 protein: CASSPLGGSNQPQHF. The DNA for the CDR3 is TGTGCCAGCAGTCCGCTGGGAGGGAGCAATCAGCCCCAGCATTTT. Full variable domain (remainder filled in from reference TRBV28 and TRBJ1-5): DVKVTQSSRYLVKRTGEKVFLECVQDMDHENMFWYRQDPGLGLRLIYFSYDVKMKEKGDIPEGYSVSREKKERFSLILESASTNQTSMYLCASSPLGGSNQPQHFGDGTRLSIL.

This sequence joins TRBV11-2 and TRBJ2-1, with D possibly called TRBD1 or TRBD2 (5 bases each). The germline V gene has CDR1 SGHAT and CDR2 FQNNGV. V lost 1 base and J 6 bases, leaving 13 bases between the germline ends. The CDR3 has 15 residues. The CDR3 coding sequence is TGTGCCAGCAGCTTAGGGGACCCGACGCTCAATGAGCAGTTCTTC. Translating gives CASSLGDPTLNEQFF.

This sequence joins TRBV7-9 and TRBJ1-1; weak D call: TRBD1 (5 bases). Germline V gene lookup returns CDR1 SEHNR and CDR2 FQNEAQ (reference sequence). Trimming pared 4 bases from V and 7 bases from J, leaving 22 bases between. The CDR3 has 16 residues. The CDR3 sequence is CASSSGGGESLYEAFF. Here the CDR3 DNA reads TGTGCCAGCAGCTCCGGGGGGGGTGAGTCGCTCTATGAAGCTTTCTTT.

V usage is TRBV7-9 and J usage is TRBJ2-5; D uncertain. The germline gives CDR1 SEHNR, CDR2 FQNEAQ (reference sequence). This CDR3 comprises 14 residues. V was trimmed by 6 bases and J by 3 bases, leaving 14 bases between them. CDR3 region: CASSSGPSEETQYF. In DNA form, the CDR3 reads TGTGCCAGCAGTTCCGGGCCCTCGGAAGAGACCCAGTACTTC.

The chain links TRBV6-6 to TRBJ1-1, with no clear D. The length of the CDR3 is 13 residues. V was pared by 4 bases and J by 0 bases, with 6 bases between. Germline V gene data show CDR1 as MNHNY and CDR2 as SVGAGI (reference sequence). CDR3 in amino acids: CASSSRLNTEAFF. Here the CDR3 DNA reads TGTGCCAGCAGTTCGCGCCTGAACACTGAAGCTTTCTTT.

V and J are TRBV6-6 and TRBJ1-2; TRBD1 aligns across 7 bases. Per germline, CDR1 MNHNY and CDR2 SVGAGI (reference sequence). The CDR3 has 13 amino acids. V gave up 6 bases and J gave up 8 bases; unmatched junction bases: 9. CDR3 coding DNA: TGTGCCAGCAGGCGGGAGGGGGCGGGGGGCTACACCTTC. Protein sequence: CASRREGAGGYTF.

The chain uses TRBV5-6 and TRBJ2-7; D is unclear. The germline CDR1 and CDR2 sequences are SGHDT and YYEEEE. With 3 bases removed from V and 0 bases from J, the gap between germline ends came to 1 base. The CDR3 spans 11 residues. The CDR3 bases are TGTGCCAGCAGCTCCTCCTACGAGCAGTACTTC. Translated: CASSSSYEQYF.

Here the CDR3 reads CASSYLDRVNSPLHF. For the CDR3, the DNA is TGTGCCAGCAGTTATCTGGACAGGGTAAATTCACCCCTCCACTTT. The chain combines TRBV6-6 with TRBJ1-6; 8 nucleotides agree with TRBD1. Germline V CDR1 and CDR2: MNHNY, SVGAGI (reference sequence). The ends lost 3 bases at V and 7 bases at J; junction bases unmatched: 5. The CDR3 contains 15 residues.

The chain carries TRBV5-1 and TRBJ2-3, with D possibly being TRBD1 or TRBD2 (5 bases each). CDR3 length equals 14 residues. Trimming cost V 4 bases and J 4 bases, with 13 bases left between them. Germline V gene lookup returns CDR1 SGHRS and CDR2 YFSETQ. The CDR3 spells CASSLRDGSDTQYF. DNA for the CDR3: TGCGCCAGCAGCCTTCGGGACGGCTCAGATACGCAGTATTTT.

The chain carries TRBV11-2 and TRBJ2-7; D possibly uses TRBD1 or TRBD2 (6 bases each). The germline V gene encodes CDR1 SGHAT and CDR2 FQNNGV. V was pared by 5 bases and J by 4 bases, with 12 bases between. The CDR3 totals 13 residues. CDR3 nucleotides: TGTGCCAGCAGCCGGGGGACACCTTACGAGCAGTACTTC. It encodes CASSRGTPYEQYF.